This passage covers 26 T cell receptor beta chains from one sample sequenced in a study of blood T cell repertoires in COVID-19 (dated by TCRdb to 2018 to 2021). Receptor libraries were prepared by the immunoSEQ multiplex PCR assay. This immuneACCESS table, as held by TCRdb, lists in-frame sequences with V and J called but not all clones. Of the missing ones, under half trace to an unresolved V gene in checked studies; the others have no known cause. The table for this sample lists about 340,000 clones; around 86% of them were counted only once. Roughly 6% of the sample belongs to the ten largest clones. The sample consisted of peripheral blood. The source of these receptors is a woman between 50 and 59 years old with COVID-19, enrolled during active disease.

V usage is TRBV30 and J usage is TRBJ1-2; D remains ambiguous. The germline gives CDR1 GTSNPN, CDR2 SVGIG (reference sequence). CDR3 length equals 10 residues. CDR3 DNA sequence: TGTGTCAGTTATAGCGGTGGCTACACCTTC. It codes for CVSYSGGYTF. The full variable domain, with the rest looked up from reference TRBV30 and TRBJ1-2, is SQTIHQWPATLVQPVGSPLSLECTVEGTSNPNLYWYRQAAGRGLQLLFYSVGIGQISSEVPQNLSASRPQDRQFILSSKKLLLSDSGFYLCVSYSGGYTFGSGTRLTVV.

This chain joins TRBV6-5 and TRBJ2-7; 8 positions agree with TRBD1. Germline V CDR1 and CDR2: MNHEY, SVGAGI. The CDR3 sequence is 15 residues long. V lost 4 bases, J lost 2 bases, and 7 bases stayed unmatched. The CDR3 loop reads CASSSPGTGPYEQYF. CDR3 bases: TGTGCCAGCAGTTCCCCCGGGACAGGCCCCTACGAGCAGTACTTC.

The chain combines TRBV9 with TRBJ1-3, with 8 bases that match TRBD1. CDR1 and CDR2 (germline): SGDLS, YYNGEE. With 2 bases clipped from V and 4 bases from J, the junction kept 14 bases outside the gene matches. The CDR3 contains 18 residues. The CDR3, as DNA: TGTGCCAGCAGCGTTCGAGGTAACTTGGGACAGGCAGGAAACACCATATATTTT. It translates to CASSVRGNLGQAGNTIYF. Based on the CDR3 plus reference TRBV9 and TRBJ1-3, the full variable domain is DSGVTQTPKHLITATGQRVTLRCSPRSGDLSVYWYQQSLDQGLQFLIQYYNGEERAKGNILERFSAQQFPDLHSELNLSSLELGDSALYFCASSVRGNLGQAGNTIYFGEGSWLTVV.

The V call is TRBV25-1, the J call TRBJ1-2; the D is unclear. Trimming shortened V by 1 base and J by 13 bases, and 16 bases separated the two germline ends. The CDR3 spans 13 residues. Germline CDR1 is MGHDK and CDR2 is SYGVNS. CDR3 sequence reads: CASSESSGREGTF. DNA of the CDR3: TGTGCCAGCAGTGAATCCTCTGGCCGGGAAGGCACCTTC.

This clone was counted between two and nine times. The chain uses TRBV6-1 and TRBJ1-6; D is unclear. CDR3 size: 15 residues. V was pared by 2 bases and J by 7 bases, with 12 bases between. Per germline, CDR1 MNHNS and CDR2 SASEGT. The DNA for the CDR3 is TGTGCCAGCAGTGAACATTCCGGACTGAATTCACCCCTCCACTTT. Its protein is CASSEHSGLNSPLHF.

This clone occurred once. The chain is built from TRBV19 and TRBJ2-5, with 10 bases lining up with TRBD2. This CDR3 is built from 15 residues. Germline V gives CDR1 LNHDA, CDR2 SQIVND (reference sequence). The V gene end was trimmed by 6 bases and the J gene end by 0 bases; junction bases not matched to a gene: 4. In DNA form, the CDR3 reads TGTGCCAGTAGAAGGACTAGCGGCTACCAAGAGACCCAGTACTTC. This translates into CASRRTSGYQETQYF. The full variable domain, its missing parts supplied by reference TRBV19 and TRBJ2-5, is DGGITQSPKYLFRKEGQNVTLSCEQNLNHDAMYWYRQDPGQGLRLIYYSQIVNDFQKGDIAEGYSVSREKKESFPLTVTSAQKNPTAFYLCASRRTSGYQETQYFGPGTRLLVL.

The genes are TRBV12-5 and TRBJ1-2, with 8 bases aligning to TRBD1. The CDR3 extends over 17 amino acids. The trim removed 1 base at V and 5 bases at J, leaving 12 bases unmatched. The germline CDR1 and CDR2 sequences are LGHNT and FRNRAP. For the CDR3, the DNA is TGTGCTAGTGGTTTGGCCGGACAGGGCCTCGTGGGTTATGGCTACACCTTC. Protein: CASGLAGQGLVGYGYTF.

This clone was recorded only once. The chain carries TRBV6-1 and TRBJ2-1; TRBD2 aligns across 7 bases. The CDR3 is 16 amino acids. Germline V gene data show CDR1 as MNHNS and CDR2 as SASEGT. With V trimmed by 2 bases and J by 5 bases, 9 bases remained unmatched. The DNA of the CDR3 is TGTGCCAGCAGTGAACTAGCGGCCAAACCGAACAATGAGCAGTTCTTC. Translated, it gives CASSELAAKPNNEQFF.

The J gene is TRBJ1-2, the V gene TRBV18, with 10 bases fitting TRBD1. The CDR3 runs 14 residues. Germline V gene sequence: CDR1 KGHSH, CDR2 LQKENI. The junction had 6 bases not matched to a gene; V was cut back by 3 bases and J by 8 bases. The CDR3 DNA follows: TGTGCCAGCTCACCTGACAGGGGGCTCGGAGGCTACACCTTC. It yields the protein CASSPDRGLGGYTF.

The chain employs TRBV7-9 and TRBJ1-1; no clear D. The CDR3 consists of 14 residues. Looked up from germline, CDR1 is SEHNR and CDR2 is FQNEAQ (reference sequence). The V end lost 4 bases, the J end lost 4 bases, and 13 bases lay between the germline ends. Here the CDR3 reads CASSSSGRTTEAFF. The CDR3 DNA sequence: TGTGCCAGCAGCTCTAGCGGCCGGACCACTGAAGCTTTCTTT.

The chain recombines TRBV7-9 with TRBJ1-5; D call uncertain. V was pared by 3 bases and J by 0 bases, with 9 bases between. The germline CDR1 and CDR2 sequences are SEHNR and FQNEAQ (reference sequence). The CDR3 totals 15 residues. For the CDR3, the DNA is TGTGCCAGCAGCTTGAATGCGGGTAGCAATCAGCCCCAGCATTTT. Residues: CASSLNAGSNQPQHF. The full variable domain, with the rest looked up from reference TRBV7-9 and TRBJ1-5, is DTGVSQNPRHKITKRGQNVTFRCDPISEHNRLYWYRQTLGQGPEFLTYFQNEAQLEKSRLLSDRFSAERPKGSFSTLEIQRTEQGDSAMYLCASSLNAGSNQPQHFGDGTRLSIL.

J is TRBJ1-1 and V is TRBV30; D is possibly TRBD1 (5 bases). CDR1 is GTSNPN, CDR2 SVGIG, per germline (reference sequence). V lost 2 bases and J 14 bases, leaving 15 bases between the germline ends. The CDR3 sequence is 11 residues long. The CDR3 loop is CAWSPTRELFF. CDR3 nucleotide sequence: TGTGCCTGGAGTCCGACCAGGGAACTATTCTTT.

For the CDR3, the DNA is TGTGCCAGCAGTTTGACTAAGACCTACGAGCAGTACTTC. It specifies CASSLTKTYEQYF. This sequence joins TRBV6-5 and TRBJ2-7; tentatively, D is TRBD2 (5 bases). The CDR3 runs to 13 residues. Deletions cut 4 bases from V and 2 bases from J, with 9 bases between. CDR1 MNHEY and CDR2 SVGAGI come from the germline V gene.

This clone was observed a few times. The chain carries TRBV7-2 and TRBJ2-7; 9 bases are a match to TRBD1. CDR3 length equals 15 residues. CDR1 and CDR2 (germline): SGHTA, FQGNSA. With V trimmed by 6 bases and J by 4 bases, 10 bases remained unmatched. This CDR3 is CASSHSPGQGYEQYF. Written as DNA, the CDR3 is TGTGCCAGCAGTCACTCCCCGGGACAGGGTTACGAGCAGTACTTC.

This clone was seen only once. The V gene is TRBV6-5, the J gene TRBJ1-2; 7 bases line up with TRBD1. The germline V gene has CDR1 MNHEY and CDR2 SVGAGI. The CDR3 totals 14 residues. V shed 5 bases and J 4 bases; nucleotides not matched to a gene: 7. The CDR3 loop reads CASSRPQGGYGYTF. In DNA, the CDR3 is TGTGCCAGCAGTAGACCCCAGGGGGGCTATGGCTACACCTTC.

J is TRBJ2-7 and V is TRBV5-1, with a possible D match to TRBD1 (6 bases). The CDR3 is 15 amino acids. The V gene lost 7 bases and the J gene lost 4 bases, with 21 bases spanning the gap. Germline V gene sequence: CDR1 SGHRS, CDR2 YFSETQ. CDR3 sequence reads: CASSFGALRGYEQYF. The CDR3 DNA reads as TGCGCCAGCTCTTTTGGGGCCCTCAGGGGTTACGAGCAGTACTTC.

This clone was picked up a small number of times. The chain employs TRBV4-1 and TRBJ2-1; D is unclear. Per germline, CDR1 MGHRA and CDR2 YSYEKL. The ends were cut back, 3 bases at V and 6 bases at J, with 6 bases in the middle. CDR3 size: 12 residues. This CDR3 reads CASSQVANEQFF. The DNA for the CDR3 is TGCGCCAGCAGCCAGGTGGCCAATGAGCAGTTCTTC.

This clone came up once. The chain employs TRBV5-1 and TRBJ1-5; 8 bases fit TRBD1. The CDR3 length is 14 residues. V shed 2 bases and J 7 bases; nucleotides not matched to a gene: 5. Germline values: CDR1 SGHRS, CDR2 YFSETQ. The DNA of the CDR3 is TGCGCCAGCAGCTTACAGGGGGGGGCCCAGCCCCAGCATTTT. This sequence encodes CASSLQGGAQPQHF.

The rearrangement joins TRBV15 to TRBJ2-1; 7 nucleotides agree with TRBD2. The CDR3 sequence is 15 residues long. Germline values: CDR1 LNHNV, CDR2 YYDKDF (reference sequence). After removal of 8 bases from V and 7 bases from J, the junction contained 14 bases not matched to a gene. The CDR3 coding sequence is TGTGCCACCTCGCGGCGGGAGTCCCTTTTTAATGAGCAGTTCTTC. Protein product: CATSRRESLFNEQFF.

This rearrangement joins TRBV11-3 to TRBJ1-4; 9 positions agree with TRBD1. The CDR3 covers 15 residues. From germline, CDR1 is SGHNT and CDR2 YENEEA. The trim removed 5 bases at V and 8 bases at J, leaving 9 bases unmatched. CDR3 nucleotides: TGTGCCAGCAGCGTCGGGACAGGGTTTGAGGAAAAACTGTTTTTT. Protein product: CASSVGTGFEEKLFF.

The chain combines TRBV11-3 with TRBJ1-2; the D gene is possibly TRBD1 (6 bases). This CDR3 has 13 residues. Germline assignment: CDR1 SGHNT and CDR2 YENEEA. V was shortened by 5 bases and J by 8 bases, with 15 bases between the two germline ends. CDR3 sequence: CASSNWGPEGYTF. The CDR3 DNA sequence: TGTGCCAGCAGCAACTGGGGGCCCGAGGGCTACACCTTC.

CDR3 in amino acids: CASSPQGAEGYGYTF. CDR3 DNA: TGTGCCAGCAGCCCCCAGGGGGCGGAAGGCTATGGCTACACCTTC. The chain is built from TRBV11-3 and TRBJ1-2, with 8 bases identical to TRBD1. Unmatched junction bases numbered 9, after V lost 5 bases and J lost 4 bases. Germline V gene sequence: CDR1 SGHNT, CDR2 YENEEA. The CDR3 runs to 15 residues.

The rearrangement joins TRBV3-1 (or the pseudogene TRBV3-2) to TRBJ2-7, with D perhaps TRBD2 (5 bases). In germline, CDR1 is LGHDT, CDR2 YNNKEL (reference sequence). This CDR3 contains 16 residues. V lost 0 bases and J 7 bases, leaving 19 bases between the germline ends. CDR3 amino acids: CASSQEVWLDRGEQYF. The DNA for the CDR3 is TGTGCCAGCAGCCAAGAAGTATGGCTAGACCGGGGAGAGCAGTACTTC.

The CDR3 spells CASSLGRRDEQFF. CDR3 coding DNA: TGTGCCAGCAGTCTCGGCCGGCGGGACGAGCAGTTCTTC. V usage is TRBV25-1 and J usage is TRBJ2-1, with D tentatively TRBD2 (6 bases). Germline CDR1 MGHDK, CDR2 SYGVNS. V shed 5 bases and J shed 10 bases, with 15 bases lying between them. The CDR3 is 13 residues long.

This chain links TRBV19 with TRBJ1-2; tentatively, D is TRBD1 (6 bases). Germline loops: CDR1 LNHDA, CDR2 SQIVND (reference sequence). Trimming left V 8 bases short and J 4 bases short, with 17 bases between. This CDR3 has 14 amino acids. The CDR3 here is CASSRPTGFYGYTF. The CDR3 DNA is TGTGCCAGTTCCCGGCCGACAGGATTCTATGGCTACACCTTC.

The rearrangement uses TRBV7-8 and TRBJ2-1, with a weak D call TRBD2 (6 bases). Trimming shortened V by 2 bases and J by 5 bases, and 13 bases separated the two germline ends. The CDR3 loop spans 15 amino acids. Germline V lookup: CDR1 SGHVS, CDR2 FQNEAQ. Written as DNA, the CDR3 is TGTGCCAGCAGCTTAAGGGAGGTGACACACAATGAGCAGTTCTTC. Protein: CASSLREVTHNEQFF.